These 10 T cell receptor beta chains were all obtained from the same sample, sequenced in a study of T cells in Graves' hyperthyroidism and ophthalmopathy (dated by TCRdb to the late 2010s). The method behind the library was multiplex PCR. Reads for this sample came from an Illumina HiSeq 2000. Amplification of TCR beta CDR3 regions was carried out from RNA transcripts. The TCR CDR3 was subjected to a first round of RT-PCR using the HTBI primer set and the Qiagen OneStep RT-PCR kit. TCRdb redid the processing of the public reads, applying fastp at Q25 and MiXCR, and retained in-frame beta chains. Duplicate CDR3 protein sequences are folded into a single record with the most common DNA and genes. In this sample the table shows 250,000 to 300,000 distinct CDR3 sequences, 13% of which occur a single time. The ten biggest clones cover 7.8% of the sample. The sample was blood. The receptors come from a woman aged 30 to 39 with Graves' hyperthyroidism that later progressed to Graves' ophthalmopathy.

The chain is built from TRBV7-9 and TRBJ2-1, with TRBD1 matching over 9 bases. The ends lost 6 bases at V and 4 bases at J; junction bases unmatched: 16. Germline CDR1 and CDR2: SEHNR and FQNEAQ (reference sequence). This CDR3 has 18 residues. DNA for the CDR3: TGTGCCAGCAGTTTCGCTGGACAGGGGATTGGAGCATACAATGAGCAGTTCTTC. Protein: CASSFAGQGIGAYNEQFF.

In this sample, this clonotype turned up many times. V usage is TRBV10-3 and J usage is TRBJ1-1, with D tentatively TRBD1 (5 bases). CDR3 length equals 16 residues. Germline CDR1 and CDR2: ENHRY and SYGVKD. The V end lost 3 bases, the J end lost 0 bases, and 14 bases lay between the germline ends. The CDR3 sequence: CAISEPTAAMNTEAFF. For the CDR3, the DNA is TGTGCCATCAGTGAACCGACAGCGGCTATGAACACTGAAGCTTTCTTT.

About this clonotype: A much larger clone is a single base away; this may be a read error. This sequence joins TRBV10-3 and TRBJ2-3, with 11 bases lining up with TRBD2. Losses at the gene ends were 5 bases for V and 2 bases for J; bases not matched to a gene: 3. Germline CDR1 ENHRY, CDR2 SYGVKD. The CDR3 has 15 amino acids. CDR3 protein: CAISRLAGHTDTQYF. DNA of the CDR3: TGTGCCATCAGTAGACTAGCGGGGCACACAGATACGCAGTATTTT.

This clonotype was detected a few times. The chain couples TRBV6-2 or TRBV6-3 to TRBJ1-3; D gene unclear. The CDR3 has 17 amino acids. Looked up from germline, CDR1 is MNHEY and CDR2 is SVGEGT. V lost 2 bases and J 0 bases, leaving 14 bases between the germline ends. The CDR3 bases are TGTGCCAGCAGTTACCACCCGTATGGAATCTCTGGAAACACCATATATTTT. This sequence encodes CASSYHPYGISGNTIYF.

This clonotype was seen only a few times. The J gene is TRBJ2-7, the V gene TRBV19; no clear D. In germline, CDR1 is LNHDA, CDR2 SQIVND (reference sequence). The CDR3 sequence is 13 residues long. V dropped 7 bases and J dropped 6 bases, with 16 bases sitting between them. This CDR3 reads CASTPNDRGEQYF. CDR3 in DNA: TGTGCCAGTACCCCAAACGATCGCGGCGAGCAGTACTTC.

This clonotype was picked up many times. The genes are TRBV27 and TRBJ1-2, with a possible D match to TRBD1 (6 bases). Germline values: CDR1 MNHEY, CDR2 SMNVEV (reference sequence). The V and J ends lost 6 bases and 2 bases respectively, with 10 bases between them. The CDR3 runs 13 residues. The CDR3, as DNA: TGTGCCAGCAGGGACAGCTTGAACTATGGCTACACCTTC. Its protein product is CASRDSLNYGYTF.

CDR3 coding DNA: TGTGCCTGGAGTGTTTGGCTCGGAGAGACCCAGTACTTC. This gives the protein CAWSVWLGETQYF. The chain is built from TRBV30 and TRBJ2-5; D is undetermined. The V gene's germline CDR1 is GTSNPN and CDR2 SVGIG (reference sequence). V dropped 0 bases and J dropped 4 bases, with 9 bases sitting between them. The CDR3 totals 13 residues.

This clonotype was detected ten times or more. This sequence joins TRBV12-3 or TRBV12-4 and TRBJ1-3; weak D call: TRBD1 (5 bases). The CDR3 has 17 residues. Trimming shortened V by 6 bases and J by 0 bases, and 18 bases separated the two germline ends. The CDR3 coding sequence is TGTGCCAGCAGAAAAGGGCTGGGGACTTACTCTGGAAACACCATATATTTT. It yields the protein CASRKGLGTYSGNTIYF.

This clonotype came up many times. This chain links TRBV5-4 with TRBJ2-3; D gene ambiguous. CDR1 and CDR2 (germline): SGHNT, YYREEE (reference sequence). This CDR3 has 14 amino acids. V gave up 0 bases and J gave up 7 bases, with 12 bases separating them. Written as DNA, the CDR3 is TGTGCCAGCAGCTTGGACTTGAGTGATAATACGCAGTATTTT. Translating gives CASSLDLSDNTQYF.

This clonotype showed up many times. Written as DNA, the CDR3 is TGTGCCAGCAGTGAAGCGACAGGATGGTACAATGAGCAGTTCTTC. Translated, it gives CASSEATGWYNEQFF. V and J are TRBV2 and TRBJ2-1, with D tentatively TRBD1 (6 bases). The CDR3 loop spans 15 amino acids. Germline assignment: CDR1 SNHLY and CDR2 FYNNEI. V gave up 0 bases and J gave up 4 bases, with 10 bases separating them. Complete variable domain (other parts from reference TRBV2 and TRBJ2-1): EPEVTQTPSHQVTQMGQEVILRCVPISNHLYFYWYRQILGQKVEFLVSFYNNEISEKSEIFDDQFSVERPDGSNFTLKIRSTKLEDSAMYFCASSEATGWYNEQFFGPGTRLTVL.